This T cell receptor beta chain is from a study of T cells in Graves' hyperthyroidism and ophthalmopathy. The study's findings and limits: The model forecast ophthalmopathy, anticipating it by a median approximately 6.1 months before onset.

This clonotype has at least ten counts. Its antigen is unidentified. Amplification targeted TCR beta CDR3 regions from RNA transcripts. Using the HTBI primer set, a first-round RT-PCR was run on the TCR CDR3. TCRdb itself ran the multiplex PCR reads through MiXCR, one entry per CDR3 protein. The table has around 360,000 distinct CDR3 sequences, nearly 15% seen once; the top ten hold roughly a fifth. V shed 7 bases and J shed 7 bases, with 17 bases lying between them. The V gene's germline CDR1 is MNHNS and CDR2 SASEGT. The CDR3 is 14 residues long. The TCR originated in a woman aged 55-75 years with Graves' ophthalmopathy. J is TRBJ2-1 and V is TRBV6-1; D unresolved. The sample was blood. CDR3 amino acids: CASKVSSHLNEQFF. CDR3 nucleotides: TGTGCCAGCAAGGTATCCAGTCACCTGAATGAGCAGTTCTTC.